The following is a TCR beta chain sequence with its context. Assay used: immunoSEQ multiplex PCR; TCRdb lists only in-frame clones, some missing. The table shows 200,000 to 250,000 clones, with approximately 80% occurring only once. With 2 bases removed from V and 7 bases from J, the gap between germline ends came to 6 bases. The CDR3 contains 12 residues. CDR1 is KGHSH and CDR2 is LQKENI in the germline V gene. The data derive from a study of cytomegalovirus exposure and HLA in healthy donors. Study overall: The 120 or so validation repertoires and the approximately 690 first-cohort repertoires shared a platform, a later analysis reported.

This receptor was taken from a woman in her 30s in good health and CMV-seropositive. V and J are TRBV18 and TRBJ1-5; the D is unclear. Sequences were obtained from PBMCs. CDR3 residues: CASSPGAQPQHF. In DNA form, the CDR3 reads TGTGCCAGCTCACCAGGAGCCCAGCCCCAGCATTTT.